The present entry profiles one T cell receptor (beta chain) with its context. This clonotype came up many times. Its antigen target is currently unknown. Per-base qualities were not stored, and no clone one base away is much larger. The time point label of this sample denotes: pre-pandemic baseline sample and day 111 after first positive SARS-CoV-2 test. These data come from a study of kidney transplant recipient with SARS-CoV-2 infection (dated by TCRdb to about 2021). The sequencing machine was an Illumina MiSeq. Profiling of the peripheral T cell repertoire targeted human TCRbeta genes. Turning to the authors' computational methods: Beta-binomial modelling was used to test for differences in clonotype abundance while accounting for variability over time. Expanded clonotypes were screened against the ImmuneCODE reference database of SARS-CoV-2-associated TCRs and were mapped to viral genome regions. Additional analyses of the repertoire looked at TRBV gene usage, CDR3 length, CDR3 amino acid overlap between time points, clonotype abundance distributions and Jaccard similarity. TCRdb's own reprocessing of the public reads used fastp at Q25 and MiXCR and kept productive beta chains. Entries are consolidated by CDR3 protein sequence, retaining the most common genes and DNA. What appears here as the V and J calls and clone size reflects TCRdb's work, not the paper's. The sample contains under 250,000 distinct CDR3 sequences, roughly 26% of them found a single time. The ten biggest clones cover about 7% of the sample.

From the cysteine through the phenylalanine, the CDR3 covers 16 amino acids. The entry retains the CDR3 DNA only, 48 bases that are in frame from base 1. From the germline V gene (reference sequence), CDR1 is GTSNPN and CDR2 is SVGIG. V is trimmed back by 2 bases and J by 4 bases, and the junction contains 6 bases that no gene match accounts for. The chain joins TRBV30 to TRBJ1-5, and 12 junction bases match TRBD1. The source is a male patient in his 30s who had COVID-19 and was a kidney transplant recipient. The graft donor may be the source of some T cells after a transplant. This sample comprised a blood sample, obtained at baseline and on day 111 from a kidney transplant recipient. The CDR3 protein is CAWSPGQGAGNQPQHF. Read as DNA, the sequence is TGTGCCTGGAGTCCGGGACAGGGGGCAGGAAATCAGCCCCAGCATTTT. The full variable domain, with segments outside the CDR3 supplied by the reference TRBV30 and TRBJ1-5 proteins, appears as SQTIHQWPATLVQPVGSPLSLECTVEGTSNPNLYWYRQAAGRGLQLLFYSVGIGQISSEVPQNLSASRPQDRQFILSSKKLLLSDSGFYLCAWSPGQGAGNQPQHFGDGTRLSIL.